This T cell receptor (beta chain) was identified during a study of identical twins. General observations from the study: Among monozygotic twins, out-of-frame TCR alpha sharing exceeded what models predicted. Reduced insertions were recorded for abundant cord blood beta clonotypes, with no such pattern in memory repertoires.

In germline, CDR1 is LGHDT, CDR2 YNNKEL (reference sequence). This CDR3 comprises 14 residues. The V end lost 1 base, the J end lost 15 bases, and 19 bases lay between the germline ends. With no exceptions, donors were healthy Caucasians. TCRdb reprocessed the 5' RACE reads with MiXCR, giving one entry per CDR3 protein. The sample has hundreds of thousands of distinct CDR3 sequences; about 8.3% are singletons. This clonotype was seen a handful of times. Its antigen remains unidentified. The data were also submitted as part of a second study, on yellow fever vaccine responses in identical twins.

The chain has TRBV3-1 and TRBJ2-1; possible D gene TRBD2, 5 bases. Material: memory (CD45RO+) T cells sorted from blood. This receptor was identified in a woman aged 18-35 years in good health. CDR3 protein: CASSQGGKPGNWFF. The CDR3 DNA sequence: TGTGCCAGCAGCCAAGGAGGGAAGCCCGGGAATTGGTTCTTC.